Following are 20 T cell receptor beta chains from one sample sequenced in a study of T cell changes during pregnancy in multiple sclerosis. The method was immunoSEQ multiplex PCR; TCRdb's version includes in-frame clones alone and lacks a portion of them. This sample has 85,000 to 130,000 clones, with around 92% found just once. Sequenced material: peripheral blood, taken before pregnancy. These receptors were taken from a female donor with multiple sclerosis, enrolled in a pregnancy study.

The J gene is TRBJ2-7, the V gene TRBV7-9; 9 bases are shared with TRBD2. The germline gives CDR1 SEHNR, CDR2 FQNEAQ (reference sequence). The CDR3 has 15 residues. The J segment lost 5 bases and the V segment lost 5 bases, leaving 10 bases of the junction unmatched. The DNA for the CDR3 is TGTGCCAGCAGCCCAGGCGCGGGAGGGCCCCACGAGCAGTACTTC. Translating gives CASSPGAGGPHEQYF.

V and J are TRBV2 and TRBJ1-1, with TRBD1 matching 9 bases. The CDR3 length is 14 residues. CDR1 and CDR2 (germline): SNHLY, FYNNEI. V shed 7 bases and J 5 bases; nucleotides not matched to a gene: 8. This CDR3 is CASTVQGATTEAFF. CDR3 in DNA: TGTGCCAGCACCGTACAGGGGGCTACAACTGAAGCTTTCTTT.

V is TRBV5-1 and J is TRBJ2-1; 7 bases fit TRBD2. The CDR3 has 16 residues. Germline V CDR1 and CDR2: SGHRS, YFSETQ. With 4 bases clipped from V and 3 bases from J, the junction kept 10 bases outside the gene matches. DNA for the CDR3: TGCGCCAGCAGCGCTGTCGAGACTAGCAGCTACAATGAGCAGTTCTTC. It codes for CASSAVETSSYNEQFF.

This chain connects TRBV5-4 to TRBJ2-3; D gene unclear. CDR1 SGHNT and CDR2 YYREEE come from the germline V gene (reference sequence). This CDR3 contains 15 residues. The ends were cut back, 1 base at V and 2 bases at J, with 11 bases in the middle. Written as DNA, the CDR3 is TGTGCCAGCAGCTTGAATTCAGGAATCACAGATACGCAGTATTTT. Its translation: CASSLNSGITDTQYF.

The rearrangement joins TRBV6-5 to TRBJ2-6, with 7 bases that match TRBD1. CDR3 length: 15 residues. V lost 5 bases, J lost 0 bases, and 1 base stayed unmatched. CDR1 MNHEY and CDR2 SVGAGI come from the germline V gene. The CDR3 DNA sequence: TGTGCCAGCAGTAACAGGGGCTCTGGGGCCAACGTCCTGACTTTC. Translation gives CASSNRGSGANVLTF.

The chain combines TRBV6-1 with TRBJ2-7; D possibly corresponds to TRBD2 (6 bases). With 4 bases removed from V and 6 bases from J, the gap between germline ends came to 28 bases. This CDR3 has 18 amino acids. CDR1 and CDR2 from the germline V gene are MNHNS and SASEGT. The CDR3 nucleotides read TGTGCCAGCAGTGGAGGGCCCTCTGCGGGGCTAGCATCTCTCGAGCAGTACTTC. Its protein product is CASSGGPSAGLASLEQYF.

V and J are TRBV4-1 and TRBJ2-7; no clear D. Germline V gene lookup returns CDR1 MGHRA and CDR2 YSYEKL. This CDR3 is 13 amino acids long. The V end was cut by 0 bases, the J end by 3 bases, with 6 bases between. As DNA, the CDR3 is TGCGCCAGCAGCCAAGAACTCGACTACGAGCAGTACTTC. Its protein product is CASSQELDYEQYF.

CDR3: CASSPGGTYEQYF. CDR3 DNA sequence: TGTGCCAGCTCACCGGGGGGGACCTACGAGCAGTACTTC. V usage is TRBV18 and J usage is TRBJ2-7; the match to TRBD2 covers 7 bases. This CDR3 is 13 amino acids long. J was trimmed by 2 bases and V by 3 bases; bases with no gene match: 1. From germline, CDR1 is KGHSH and CDR2 LQKENI.

The V gene is TRBV30, the J gene TRBJ2-2, with D uncertain. Trimming pared 7 bases from V and 0 bases from J, leaving 15 bases between. This CDR3 has 15 amino acids. Per the germline V gene, CDR1 is GTSNPN and CDR2 is SVGIG (reference sequence). This chain's CDR3 is CALNPVFANTGELFF. CDR3 in DNA: TGTGCCTTAAACCCGGTGTTCGCGAACACCGGGGAGCTGTTTTTT.

The chain combines TRBV19 with TRBJ2-1, with TRBD2 matching 9 bases. After removal of 3 bases from V and 7 bases from J, the junction contained 7 bases not matched to a gene. CDR1 is LNHDA and CDR2 is SQIVND in the germline V gene (reference sequence). The CDR3 spans 15 residues. The CDR3 DNA reads TGTGCCAGTAGTATTTTAGCGGGAGTCGGGAATGAGCAGTTCTTC. Translated, it gives CASSILAGVGNEQFF.

The V and J genes are TRBV5-1 and TRBJ2-7; perhaps TRBD2 as D (6 bases). The CDR3 runs 13 residues. Trimming took off 0 bases at V and 6 bases at J, with 10 bases between the two ends. Looked up from germline, CDR1 is SGHRS and CDR2 is YFSETQ. Here the CDR3 reads CASSLESGREQYF. The CDR3 DNA follows: TGCGCCAGCAGCTTGGAAAGCGGGCGCGAGCAGTACTTC.

This rearrangement joins TRBV27 to TRBJ1-1; the D is unclear. Germline V gives CDR1 MNHEY, CDR2 SMNVEV (reference sequence). Trimming took off 0 bases at V and 11 bases at J, with 13 bases between the two ends. CDR3 length: 13 residues. As DNA, the CDR3 is TGTGCCAGCAGTTTATCTGAGGGCGGCGTGGCTTTCTTT. This sequence encodes CASSLSEGGVAFF.

This chain uses TRBV21-1 with TRBJ2-3; TRBD1, the table's D call, was not compared with the DNA. TRBV21-1 is a pseudogene locus. This CDR3 spans 20 amino acids. CDR3 nucleotides: TGTGCCAGCAGCACCCTAAACCTACAGACAGAAGTCTCTAGCACAGATACGCAGTATTTT. It yields the protein CASSTLNLQTEVSSTDTQYF.

A single count supports this clone. The chain carries TRBV5-5 and TRBJ2-7; D is perhaps TRBD2 (6 bases). The CDR3 has 14 residues. The V and J ends lost 6 bases and 4 bases respectively, with 17 bases between them. Germline CDR1 SGHKS, CDR2 YYEKEE (reference sequence). The CDR3 region is CASTPGGSGYEQYF. In nucleotides, the CDR3 is TGTGCCAGCACCCCTGGGGGGAGTGGGTACGAGCAGTACTTC.

The chain employs TRBV5-1 and TRBJ2-3, with 16 bases lining up with TRBD2. There are 18 residues in the CDR3. Germline loops: CDR1 SGHRS, CDR2 YFSETQ. V lost 4 bases to trimming and J lost 1 base; unmatched junction nucleotides: 6. Here the CDR3 reads CASSPGLAGGKGTDTQYF. The DNA of the CDR3 is TGCGCCAGCAGCCCGGGACTAGCGGGAGGGAAGGGCACAGATACGCAGTATTTT.

The J gene is TRBJ2-3, the V gene TRBV5-1; D is possibly TRBD1 (6 bases). CDR1 SGHRS and CDR2 YFSETQ come from the germline V gene. This CDR3 region has 14 residues. The V gene lost 1 base and the J gene lost 6 bases, with 12 bases spanning the gap. Here the CDR3 reads CASSLSGTPDTQYF. The CDR3 DNA reads TGCGCCAGCAGCTTGTCTGGGACACCGGATACGCAGTATTTT.

The chain links TRBV18 to TRBJ2-7; 9 nucleotides match TRBD2. Unmatched junction bases numbered 3, after V lost 2 bases and J lost 4 bases. The CDR3 spans 14 residues. Germline CDR1 and CDR2: KGHSH and LQKENI. CDR3 sequence (DNA): TGTGCCAGCTCACCATCTAGCGGGATGTACGAGCAGTACTTC. It specifies CASSPSSGMYEQYF.

The chain joins TRBV30 to TRBJ1-5; D uncertain. V dropped 1 base and J dropped 3 bases, with 7 bases sitting between them. From germline, CDR1 is GTSNPN and CDR2 SVGIG (reference sequence). The CDR3 consists of 13 residues. The CDR3 reads CAWSGDINQPQHF. The CDR3 nucleotides read TGTGCCTGGAGTGGAGACATCAATCAGCCCCAGCATTTT.

The J gene is TRBJ2-7, the V gene TRBV30; D may be TRBD1 (5 bases). Germline V lookup: CDR1 GTSNPN, CDR2 SVGIG (reference sequence). V dropped 0 bases and J dropped 4 bases, with 13 bases sitting between them. The CDR3 is 14 residues long. CDR3 coding DNA: TGTGCCTGGAGTGTAGGCACAGGATTTTACGAGCAGTACTTC. Amino acid sequence: CAWSVGTGFYEQYF.

The V and J genes are TRBV7-9 and TRBJ1-2; D perhaps matches TRBD1 (5 bases). Germline CDR1 SEHNR, CDR2 FQNEAQ (reference sequence). Trimming stripped 2 bases from V and 3 bases from J, with 13 bases between. The CDR3 runs to 15 residues. The CDR3 region is CASSLSWGVDYGYTF. In nucleotides, the CDR3 is TGTGCCAGCAGCTTAAGTTGGGGCGTAGACTATGGCTACACCTTC.